These 12 T cell receptor beta chains were sequenced from one sample in a study of shared clonotypes between healthy human individuals. Only in-frame clones appear in the TCRdb table, and some are missing; sequencing was by immunoSEQ multiplex PCR. The sample holds 2 million to 3 million clones, 80% to 95% seen once. Material for sequencing was naive CD4+ T cells from PBMCs. As to subset: CD45RA+ positively selected. Receptors were obtained from a young man in good health. Some clones in this sample may be carry-over from other donors' samples.

Notes on this clone: The same CDR3 arises from other DNA sequences in this sample as well. V is TRBV7-2 and J is TRBJ2-3, with D uncertain. Trimming cost V 1 base and J 0 bases, with 5 bases left between them. CDR1 and CDR2 from the germline V gene are SGHTA and FQGNSA. The CDR3 loop spans 14 amino acids. CDR3 sequence: CASSLGPSTDTQYF. For the CDR3, the DNA is TGTGCCAGCAGCTTAGGTCCTAGCACAGATACGCAGTATTTT. Together with reference TRBV7-2 and TRBJ2-3, the CDR3 gives the full variable domain: GAGVSQSPSNKVTEKGKDVELRCDPISGHTALYWYRQSLGQGLEFLIYFQGNSAPDKSGLPSDRFSAERTGGSVSTLTIQRTQQEDSAVYLCASSLGPSTDTQYFGPGTRLTVL.

This sequence joins TRBV18 and TRBJ2-2; D ambiguous. Germline CDR1 and CDR2: KGHSH and LQKENI. Trimming cost V 1 base and J 6 bases, with 15 bases left between them. The CDR3 has 16 amino acids. The CDR3 is CASSPLRQVGSGELFF. DNA for the CDR3: TGTGCCAGCTCACCACTCCGACAAGTTGGGTCCGGGGAGCTGTTTTTT.

V usage is TRBV7-9 and J usage is TRBJ2-3; D remains unclear. Germline lookup yields CDR1 SEHNR and CDR2 FQNEAQ (reference sequence). There are 13 residues in the CDR3. Trimming pared 3 bases from V and 4 bases from J, leaving 8 bases between. CDR3 protein: CASSFLVADTQYF. CDR3 coding DNA: TGTGCCAGCAGCTTTCTGGTGGCAGATACGCAGTATTTT. Combining the CDR3 with reference TRBV7-9 and TRBJ2-3 gives the whole variable domain DTGVSQNPRHKITKRGQNVTFRCDPISEHNRLYWYRQTLGQGPEFLTYFQNEAQLEKSRLLSDRFSAERPKGSFSTLEIQRTEQGDSAMYLCASSFLVADTQYFGPGTRLTVL.

V is TRBV5-6 and J is TRBJ2-3; D is perhaps TRBD1 or TRBD2 (5 bases each). The V gene lost 7 bases and the J gene lost 5 bases, with 20 bases spanning the gap. Germline V gene sequence: CDR1 SGHDT, CDR2 YYEEEE. The CDR3 consists of 15 residues. For the CDR3, the DNA is TGTGCCAGCGGCGCCCATGGGACGGGTGAAGATACGCAGTATTTT. Amino acid sequence: CASGAHGTGEDTQYF.

In its sample, this clone was seen a few times. The chain employs TRBV19 and TRBJ1-1, with D possibly being TRBD1 (6 bases). Germline assignment: CDR1 LNHDA and CDR2 SQIVND (reference sequence). The length of the CDR3 is 14 residues. V was clipped by 1 base and J by 5 bases, with 11 bases between them. As DNA, the CDR3 is TGTGCCAGTAGTATAGTACAGGGAAAAACTGAAGCTTTCTTT. It yields the protein CASSIVQGKTEAFF.

The rearrangement uses TRBV29-1 and TRBJ1-1; D remains ambiguous. Germline CDR1 and CDR2: SQVTM and ANQGSEA. Trimming removed 5 bases from V and 4 bases from J, with 17 bases in between. This CDR3 has 14 amino acids. CDR3 nucleotide sequence: TGCAGCGTTTGGGGTTACAAGGGAAGCACTGAAGCTTTCTTT. This translates into CSVWGYKGSTEAFF.

The chain joins TRBV10-3 to TRBJ1-2, with 11 bases that match TRBD1. CDR1 and CDR2 from the germline V gene are ENHRY and SYGVKD. The CDR3 runs 14 residues. V lost 4 bases and J lost 6; bases outside the gene matches: 4. DNA for the CDR3: TGTGCCATCAGTGCTGGGGACAGGGGGGATGGCTACACCTTC. Translated: CAISAGDRGDGYTF.

The chain has TRBV5-1 and TRBJ1-2; D gene unclear. The CDR3 length is 17 residues. In germline, CDR1 is SGHRS, CDR2 YFSETQ. V was cut by 5 bases and J by 2 bases, with 22 bases left in between. The CDR3 loop is CASRHTRGGQQNYGYTF. The CDR3 DNA reads as TGCGCCAGCAGACACACCCGAGGAGGGCAGCAAAACTATGGCTACACCTTC.

The chain carries TRBV6-6 and TRBJ2-5, with D possibly called TRBD1 or TRBD2 (5 bases each). V was clipped by 2 bases and J by 5 bases, with 15 bases between them. This CDR3 region has 15 residues. From germline, CDR1 is MNHNY and CDR2 SVGAGI (reference sequence). For the CDR3, the DNA is TGTGCCAGCAGTTACATCCGGGGCGCAGGGGAGACCCAGTACTTC. This translates into CASSYIRGAGETQYF.

The V gene is TRBV11-2, the J gene TRBJ2-7; possible D gene TRBD2, 5 bases. CDR3 length: 14 residues. V lost 2 bases, J lost 11 bases, and 19 bases lay in between. Per the germline V gene, CDR1 is SGHAT and CDR2 is FQNNGV. CDR3 amino acids: CASSLTRASSSKYF. The CDR3 DNA follows: TGTGCCAGCAGCTTAACGAGGGCATCCTCCTCGAAGTACTTC.

The V and J genes are TRBV11-2 and TRBJ2-7, with D possibly being TRBD2 (6 bases). V lost 1 base to trimming and J lost 2 bases, with 9 bases between them. The CDR3 consists of 14 residues. CDR1 and CDR2 (germline): SGHAT, FQNNGV. CDR3 sequence: CASSLAAGTYEQYF. In nucleotides, the CDR3 is TGTGCCAGCAGCTTAGCAGCGGGTACCTACGAGCAGTACTTC.

The chain links TRBV6-6 to TRBJ1-2; no firm D call. The CDR3 extends over 15 amino acids. The V end was cut by 0 bases, the J end by 4 bases, with 12 bases between. Germline V CDR1 and CDR2: MNHNY, SVGAGI (reference sequence). CDR3 amino acids: CASSYSVGSVYGYTF. Written as DNA, the CDR3 is TGTGCCAGCAGTTACTCGGTCGGCAGTGTCTATGGCTACACCTTC.